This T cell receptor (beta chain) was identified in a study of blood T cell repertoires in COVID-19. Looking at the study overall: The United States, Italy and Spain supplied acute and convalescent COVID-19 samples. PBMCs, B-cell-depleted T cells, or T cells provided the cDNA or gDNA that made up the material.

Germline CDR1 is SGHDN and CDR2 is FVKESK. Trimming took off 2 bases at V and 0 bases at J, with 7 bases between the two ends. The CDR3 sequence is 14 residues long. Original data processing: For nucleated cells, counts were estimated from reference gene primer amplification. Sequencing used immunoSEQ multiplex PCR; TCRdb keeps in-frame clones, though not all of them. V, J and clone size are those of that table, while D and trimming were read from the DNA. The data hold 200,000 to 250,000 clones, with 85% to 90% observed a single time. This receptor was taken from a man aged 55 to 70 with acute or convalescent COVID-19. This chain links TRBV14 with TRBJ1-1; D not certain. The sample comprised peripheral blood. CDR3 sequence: CASSQSRMNTEAFF. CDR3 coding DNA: TGTGCCAGCAGCCAATCCAGGATGAACACTGAAGCTTTCTTT.